The T cell receptor (beta chain) under discussion was sequenced for a study of tumor-infiltrating lymphocytes in oesophageal squamous cell carcinoma. TCRdb used MiXCR to reprocess the PCR reads, holding one entry per CDR3 protein. The data show more than 15,000 distinct CDR3 sequences, around 40% seen once. The table lists this clonotype with many counts. The length of the CDR3 is 19 residues. CDR1 is SEHNR, CDR2 FQNEAQ, per germline (reference sequence). The sequence derives from a male donor with esophageal squamous cell carcinoma. J is TRBJ2-5 and V is TRBV7-9; TRBD2 agrees at 16 bases. The DNA end favors TRBJ2-1, so the J call may be wrong. Material for sequencing was esophageal tumor tissue. As DNA, the CDR3 is TGTGCCAGCAGCTCCACCACTACCGGGACTAGCGGGAGGGGCTACGAGCAGTTCTTC. It encodes CASSSTTTGTSGRGYEQFF.